This T cell receptor (beta chain) came from a study of T cell changes during pregnancy in multiple sclerosis. The CDR3 has 14 residues. The germline CDR1 and CDR2 sequences are MNHEY and SMNVEV (reference sequence). V lost 4 bases and J lost 6; bases outside the gene matches: 5. The protocol was immunoSEQ multiplex PCR, while the TCRdb copy is restricted to in-frame clones and leaves out a portion. The profile covers roughly 52,000 clones, with approximately 94% appearing a single time and less than 4% taken by the ten largest. Sequencing was performed on CD8+ T cells from peripheral blood mononuclear cells, taken in the third trimester of pregnancy. This sequence joins TRBV27 and TRBJ2-3, with 9 bases aligning to TRBD2. This sequence originates from a female donor with multiple sclerosis, enrolled in a pregnancy study. This CDR3 is CASSSGLAGDTQYF. The DNA of the CDR3 is TGTGCCAGCAGTTCGGGACTAGCAGGGGATACGCAGTATTTT.